This T cell receptor beta chain was observed in a study of T cell repertoires in cytomegalovirus infection. Across the whole study: CMV infection and matching HLA type were both indicated by public TCR beta signatures. Regarding the study as a whole: Predominance within the ex vivo response was attributable to HLA-C-restricted CMV-specific TCR beta clonotypes.

Per germline, CDR1 SGHVS and CDR2 FQNEAQ. The CDR3 length is 12 residues. Trimming took off 5 bases at V and 7 bases at J, with 6 bases between the two ends. TCRdb independently ran MiXCR on the reads; one entry per CDR3 protein. The table has under 350,000 distinct CDR3 sequences, 9.5% seen once. In its sample, this clonotype was seen many times. Its antigen is as yet unknown. Source material: PBMCs. The J gene is TRBJ1-6, the V gene TRBV7-8; D is unclear. This TCR came from a human donor in good health (CMV status not recorded). Some clones in this sample may be carry-over from other donors' samples. CDR3 coding DNA: TGTGCCAGCAGCCCTCAAAATTCACCCCTCCACTTT. It codes for CASSPQNSPLHF.